The clone carrying this T cell receptor (beta chain) was detected only once. Its target is not known. This sample is drawn from a study of response to subunit inactivated influenza vaccine. Whole-study results and caveats: It was the authors' suggestion that each seasonal influenza vaccination recruits few new T cells.

There are 13 residues in the CDR3. Deletions cut 1 base from V and 4 bases from J, with 10 bases between. Germline V gene sequence: CDR1 GTSNPN, CDR2 SVGIG (reference sequence). TCRdb passed the RT-PCR reads through MiXCR, listing each CDR3 protein once. The sample has about 780,000 distinct CDR3 sequences, around 18% seen once; the top ten hold roughly a tenth. Sequencing used PBMCs from blood, obtained more than 4 days after vaccination. The chain couples TRBV30 to TRBJ2-5; no reliable D call. The clonotype was recovered from a man aged 45-65 years who received an inactivated influenza vaccine. The CDR3, as DNA: TGTGCCTGGAGTGGGAGACTCCGAGAGACCCAGTACTTC. Translation gives CAWSGRLRETQYF.